Listed below are T cell receptor beta chains from one sample, sequenced in a study of cytomegalovirus exposure and HLA in healthy donors. Generated by immunoSEQ multiplex PCR, the TCRdb table keeps only in-frame clones and is missing some. Among 150,000 to 200,000 clones listed, 65% to 80% were seen once. The specimen was PBMCs. Receptor source: a woman aged 40 to 49 in good health and CMV-seropositive. Each CDR3 is given with its conserved first and last residue. A D gene is named only where the DNA matches it firmly. The size of a clone is reported for some rows only, either as once, few or many, or as a class for expanded clones.

j_call v_call d_call clone_size cdr3_nt cdr3_aa
TRBJ2-1 TRBV19 TRBD2 once TGTGCCAGTAGTACTTCGAGACTAGCGGGAGCTCGAGATGAGCAGTTCTTC CASSTSRLAGARDEQFF
TRBJ2-7 TRBV16 TRBD2 few TGTGCCAGCAGCCTTGGACTAGCGGGAGGGTACGAGCAGTACTTC CASSLGLAGGYEQYF
TRBJ1-1 TRBV29-1 NA NA TGCAGCGTTGAAGACGAAAGGGGTGCGAACACTGAAGCTTTCTTT CSVEDERGANTEAFF
TRBJ1-5 TRBV18 TRBD1 NA TGTGCCAGCTCGGCCGGGACAGAGTCGCAGCCCCAGCATTTT CASSAGTESQPQHF
TRBJ2-7 TRBV30 NA NA TGTGCCTGGAGTACGGAATCCGACAAGTACTTC CAWSTESDKYF
TRBJ2-2 TRBV5-1 TRBD1 few TGCGCCAGCAGCTCCGGGACAGGGGGCGGGGAGCTGTTTTTT CASSSGTGGGELFF
TRBJ2-3 TRBV6-5 TRBD2 NA TGTGCCAGCAGTTCGGGACTAGCGGGACGCACAGATACGCAGTATTTT CASSSGLAGRTDTQYF
TRBJ2-7 TRBV25-1 TRBD2 NA TGTGCCAGCCAGGGACTAGCGGGGGGCTACGAGCAGTACTTC CASQGLAGGYEQYF
TRBJ2-7 TRBV4-1 TRBD2 NA TGCGCCAGCAGCCAAGCTCTAGCGGCCTACGAGCAGTACTTC CASSQALAAYEQYF
TRBJ2-3 TRBV4-3 NA NA TGCGCCAGCAGCCAACTGAGCACAGATACGCAGTATTTT CASSQLSTDTQYF
TRBJ2-2 TRBV27 TRBD1 NA TGTGCCAGCCGACAGGGGCGGAACACCGGGGAGCTGTTTTTT CASRQGRNTGELFF
TRBJ1-2 TRBV4-3 TRBD1 NA TGCGCCAGCAGCCAAGATGCGACAGGGGGGGGCTATGGCTACACCTTC CASSQDATGGGYGYTF
TRBJ2-1 TRBV5-4 NA NA TGTGCCAGCAGCTTGGCAACGGGGTCCTACAATGAGCAGTTCTTC CASSLATGSYNEQFF
TRBJ2-5 TRBV6-5 NA NA TGTGCCAGCAGGAGGGCTCGTGCGGAGACCCAGTACTTC CASRRARAETQYF
TRBJ1-5 TRBV7-9 TRBD1 NA TGTGCCAGCAGCTCGAACAGGGGGGGCATTAGCAATCAGCCCCAGCATTTT CASSSNRGGISNQPQHF
TRBJ2-7 TRBV7-2 NA NA TGTGCCAGCAGCTTAGGGCGGGGGCGTTCCTACGAGCAGTACTTC CASSLGRGRSYEQYF
TRBJ2-7 TRBV30 NA NA TGTGCCTGGAGTCCCAGGGGCTACGAGCAGTACTTC CAWSPRGYEQYF
TRBJ1-2 TRBV28 TRBD1 NA TGTGCCAGCAGTAACAGGGGGAACTATGGCTACACCTTC CASSNRGNYGYTF
TRBJ2-7 TRBV6-5 TRBD1 few TGTGCCAGCGGCGCCGGGACAGGAAGGTACGAGCAGTACTTC CASGAGTGRYEQYF
TRBJ1-2 TRBV6-5 NA NA TGTGCCAGCAGTTTAGACGTCTCGGGAGGCTACACCTTC CASSLDVSGGYTF
TRBJ2-2 TRBV30 TRBD2 NA TGTGCCTGGAGTGGGGGACTAGCGGGGACCGGGGAGCTGTTTTTT CAWSGGLAGTGELFF
TRBJ2-3 TRBV11-3 TRBD1 NA TGTGCCAGCAGCTTAGAGGGGGGACAGGGATGGTCCTACCGCACAGATACGCAGTATTTT CASSLEGGQGWSYRTDTQYF
TRBJ2-1 TRBV19 TRBD2 NA TGTGCCAGTAGTATCTTAGCGGGGGCGAACAATGAGCAGTTCTTC CASSILAGANNEQFF
TRBJ2-7 TRBV9 TRBD2 NA TGTGCCAGCAGCGTAGGAGTAGCGGGCCCCTACGAGCAGTACTTC CASSVGVAGPYEQYF
TRBJ2-3 TRBV7-9 TRBD1 NA TGTGCCAGCAGCTTCCTAGAGACAGGGGGTGCAGATACGCAGTATTTT CASSFLETGGADTQYF
TRBJ2-6 TRBV6-4 TRBD1 once TGTGCCAGCAGTGACACGACAGGGTCAGGGGCCAACGTCCTGACTTTC CASSDTTGSGANVLTF
TRBJ2-1 TRBV2 TRBD2 once TGTGCCAGCAGTAGCGGGGGGACATACAATGAGCAGTTCTTC CASSSGGTYNEQFF
TRBJ2-1 TRBV18 TRBD2 NA TGTGCCAGCTCACCATCGGGACTAGCGGGGGTCCAGAATGAGCAGTTCTTC CASSPSGLAGVQNEQFF
TRBJ1-2 TRBV11-2 NA few TGTGCCAGCAGCTTAGCGGGGAGGGGTAACTATGGCTACACCTTC CASSLAGRGNYGYTF
TRBJ2-3 TRBV6-5 TRBD1 NA TGTGCCAGCAGATCCACAGGGGGTGCAGATACGCAGTATTTT CASRSTGGADTQYF
TRBJ2-2 TRBV6-1 NA NA TGTGCCAGTAGTCGACTTGGACTGAACACCGGGGAGCTGTTTTTT CASSRLGLNTGELFF
TRBJ2-2 TRBV4-2 NA NA TGTGCCAGCAGCCAAGGTCTCCGAGCGGGCACCGGGGAGCTGTTTTTT CASSQGLRAGTGELFF
TRBJ1-2 TRBV27 NA NA TGTGCCAGCAGTCCGCTGGGCCCCCAAGGGGTCAACTATGGCTACACCTTC CASSPLGPQGVNYGYTF
TRBJ1-1 TRBV2 NA NA TGTGCCAGCAGTGAAGGATGGGGCGCGAGCACTGAAGCTTTCTTT CASSEGWGASTEAFF
TRBJ1-2 TRBV2 NA NA TGTGCCAGCAGCCACAGGGTTAACTATGGCTACACCTTC CASSHRVNYGYTF
TRBJ1-4 TRBV7-6 TRBD1 NA TGTGCCAGCAGCAACTATCCACAGGGGAAGGGGGAAAAACTGTTTTTT CASSNYPQGKGEKLFF
TRBJ1-6 TRBV4-1 NA NA TGCGCCAGCAGCCAAGAAGCGGGGCCCCTCCACTTT CASSQEAGPLHF
TRBJ1-2 TRBV7-9 TRBD1 NA TGTGCCAGCAGCACCGGGACAGGGACCTATGGCTACACCTTC CASSTGTGTYGYTF
TRBJ1-5 TRBV27 NA NA TGTGCCAGCAGACAGGGCAGCAATCAGCCCCAGCATTTT CASRQGSNQPQHF
TRBJ2-3 TRBV9 NA few TGTGCCAGCAGCGTGGGCGGGACTTTGTTCGCAGATACGCAGTATTTT CASSVGGTLFADTQYF
TRBJ1-2 TRBV7-9 NA NA TGTGCCAGCAGCCGCGAGGGCTATGGCTACACCTTC CASSREGYGYTF
TRBJ2-1 TRBV27 TRBD1 few TGTGCCAGCAGGTCGGACAGGGCCTACAATGAGCAGTTCTTC CASRSDRAYNEQFF
TRBJ2-5 TRBV5-1 TRBD2 NA TGCGCCAGCAGCCCCGGACTAGCGGGGGGACAAGAGACCCAGTACTTC CASSPGLAGGQETQYF
TRBJ1-1 TRBV7-8 NA NA TGTGCCAGCAGCTTAGTGGGAGGGAACACTGAAGCTTTCTTT CASSLVGGNTEAFF
TRBJ2-3 TRBV5-4 TRBD1 once TGTGCCAGCAGCCCGGAGGGGGGACAGGGGGCAGATACGCAGTATTTT CASSPEGGQGADTQYF
TRBJ2-2 TRBV7-9 NA NA TGTGCAGTGAGGGATTTGACCGGGGAGCTGTTTTTT CAVRDLTGELFF
TRBJ2-1 TRBV30 TRBD2 NA TGTGCCTGGAGTAGGAGCGGGGGGGCACCCTACAATGAGCAGTTCTTC CAWSRSGGAPYNEQFF
TRBJ1-1 TRBV11-3 TRBD1 NA TGTGCCAGCAGCCGTAATACAGGGGACACTGAAGCTTTCTTT CASSRNTGDTEAFF